This T cell receptor beta chain was captured by sequencing in a study of vaccination and CD4 T cells after COVID-19. Study-wide context: Overlapping spike peptides from SARS-CoV-2, HCoV-NL63, HCoV-OC43 and HCoV-229E served to stimulate the cells.

The assay that was used to sequence DNA from cultured CD4+ T cells was the Oncomine TCR Beta short-read assay. TCRdb independently ran MiXCR on the PCR reads; one entry per CDR3 protein. In the table there are approximately 15,000 distinct CDR3 sequences, roughly 27% of which are singletons. Notes on this clonotype: Its antigen is unidentified.

Noted treatment: approximately nine-day PBMC culture with coronavirus spike peptide pools or control peptides (ViraFEST assay). Every positive PCR date fell between March and December 2020, earlier than the US Alpha, Beta and Delta variants. General study findings and limits: Reactive clonotype counts went from median approximately 20 after infection to a few dozen after vaccination, nonsignificantly. Convalescent patients' clones that were vaccine-specific were spike mono-reactive in 304 of 307 cases.

V dropped 3 bases and J dropped 6; count of bases not matched to a gene: 10. The CDR3 is made up of 16 amino acids. Looked up from germline, CDR1 is SGHAT and CDR2 is FQNNGV. The specimen was cultured CD4+ T cells from blood. V is TRBV11-2 and J is TRBJ2-3; 9 bases line up with TRBD2. The clonotype originates from a human donor with COVID-19. CDR3: CASSLDGAGGPDTQYF. The CDR3 DNA is TGTGCCAGCAGCTTGGATGGAGCGGGGGGCCCGGATACGCAGTATTTT.